A single sample is the source of the 18 T cell receptor beta chains below, sequenced in a study of regulatory and conventional T cells in RAG deficiency. Genomic DNA came from blood conventional CD4+ T cells gated CD25-low CD127-high. TCRdb keeps only in-frame clones here, not all; method: immunoSEQ multiplex PCR. The data show roughly 28,000 clones, 90% to 95% seen once. This same sample was also taken into another study, of regulatory T cells. As that report states: Amplification used 52 TRBV primers and 13 TRBJ primers.

The sequenced material came from CD25- CD4+ T cells sorted from blood. Receptors originate from a human donor in good health.

This clone was counted a single time. The CDR3 here is CASSASGGPNTGELFF. The DNA for the CDR3 is TGTGCCAGCAGCGCTAGCGGGGGCCCGAACACCGGGGAGCTGTTTTTT. The chain employs TRBV7-3 and TRBJ2-2; 10 nucleotides match TRBD2. CDR1 is SGHTA and CDR2 is FQGTGA in the germline V gene. V shed 5 bases, J shed 0 bases, and the junction held 3 bases outside the gene matches. CDR3 size: 16 residues.

The chain recombines TRBV28 with TRBJ1-3; 10 bases line up with TRBD1. V shed 7 bases, J shed 0 bases, and the junction held 3 bases outside the gene matches. CDR1 and CDR2 from the germline V gene are MDHEN and SYDVKM. There are 15 residues in the CDR3. CDR3 amino acids: CASMDRGYSGNTIYF. Here the CDR3 DNA reads TGTGCCAGCATGGACAGGGGGTACTCTGGAAACACCATATATTTT.

The V gene is TRBV28, the J gene TRBJ1-1; the match to TRBD1 covers 9 bases. The V and J ends lost 6 bases and 1 base, in that order; junction bases with no gene match: 12. The CDR3 extends over 17 amino acids. CDR1 and CDR2 (germline): MDHEN, SYDVKM. CDR3 protein: CASRYLWGGQGNTEAFF. Written as DNA, the CDR3 is TGTGCCAGCAGGTACCTTTGGGGGGGACAGGGGAACACTGAAGCTTTCTTT.

This clone came up once. The genes are TRBV4-1 and TRBJ1-5; TRBD1 agrees at 10 bases. V was pared by 3 bases and J by 0 bases, with 11 bases of the junction left unmatched. The CDR3 has 19 residues. CDR1 and CDR2 (germline): MGHRA, YSYEKL. CDR3 region: CASSHAPGQGYYSNQPQHF. CDR3 bases: TGCGCCAGCAGCCATGCTCCGGGACAGGGGTATTATAGCAATCAGCCCCAGCATTTT.

The gene calls are TRBV7-9 and TRBJ1-2; D not certain. The CDR3 contains 16 residues. The germline V gene has CDR1 SEHNR and CDR2 FQNEAQ (reference sequence). Deletions cut 1 base from V and 6 bases from J, with 18 bases between. CDR3: CASSLVGRAGIHGYTF. The CDR3 region has the DNA TGTGCCAGCAGCTTAGTCGGGAGGGCGGGTATCCATGGCTACACCTTC.

This clone came up once. The chain is built from TRBV7-9 and TRBJ1-3, with 7 bases fitting TRBD1. Germline values: CDR1 SEHNR, CDR2 FQNEAQ (reference sequence). This CDR3 contains 14 residues. With 3 bases clipped from V and 2 bases from J, the junction kept 1 base outside the gene matches. The CDR3 DNA sequence: TGTGCCAGCAGCTTCGGGACAGCTGGAAACACCATATATTTT. Translation: CASSFGTAGNTIYF.

This clone was seen just once. The chain employs TRBV5-1 and TRBJ1-1; possible D gene TRBD1, 5 bases. The CDR3 runs to 13 residues. With 4 bases removed from V and 1 base from J, the gap between germline ends came to 8 bases. Per the germline V gene, CDR1 is SGHRS and CDR2 is YFSETQ. The CDR3 here is CASSQDRNTEAFF. CDR3 in DNA: TGCGCCAGCAGCCAAGACAGGAACACTGAAGCTTTCTTT.

The chain carries TRBV29-1 and TRBJ1-4; 7 bases are a match to TRBD1. This CDR3 has 15 amino acids. V was clipped by 7 bases and J by 5 bases; unmatched bases: 13. The germline V gene has CDR1 SQVTM and CDR2 ANQGSEA. The CDR3 sequence: CSARGGRGTNEKLFF. The CDR3 DNA reads TGCAGCGCCCGTGGGGGCAGGGGGACCAATGAAAAACTGTTTTTT. The full variable domain, rest sourced from reference TRBV29-1 and TRBJ1-4, is SAVISQKPSRDICQRGTSLTIQCQVDSQVTMMFWYRQQPGQSLTLIATANQGSEATYESGFVIDKFPISRPNLTFSTLTVSNMSPEDSSIYLCSARGGRGTNEKLFFGSGTQLSVL.

The genes are TRBV9 and TRBJ2-1; tentative D call: TRBD1 (6 bases). The ends were cut back, 3 bases at V and 5 bases at J, with 15 bases in the middle. This CDR3 spans 15 amino acids. Germline CDR1 SGDLS, CDR2 YYNGEE. DNA of the CDR3: TGTGCCAGCAGCGCAGGGGCCGTGGAGGACAATGAGCAGTTCTTC. Translation: CASSAGAVEDNEQFF.

V and J are TRBV5-4 and TRBJ2-7; D unresolved. Germline-derived CDR1 and CDR2 are SGHNT and YYREEE (reference sequence). The CDR3 contains 12 residues. The V end lost 1 base, the J end lost 4 bases, and 6 bases lay between the germline ends. CDR3 sequence reads: CASSLSRYEQYF. CDR3 in DNA: TGTGCCAGCAGCTTGAGCCGGTACGAGCAGTACTTC.

This clone has only one observation. The J gene is TRBJ2-3, the V gene TRBV6-1; D not certain. CDR1 and CDR2 from the germline V gene are MNHNS and SASEGT. CDR3 length equals 15 residues. V was cut by 2 bases and J by 0 bases, with 9 bases left in between. The CDR3 protein is CASSEQSKSTDTQYF. The CDR3 bases are TGTGCCAGCAGTGAACAAAGCAAGAGCACAGATACGCAGTATTTT.

The chain carries TRBV11-2 and TRBJ1-1; 7 nucleotides align to TRBD1. With 6 bases clipped from V and 1 base from J, the junction kept 8 bases outside the gene matches. CDR1 SGHAT and CDR2 FQNNGV come from the germline V gene. This CDR3 spans 15 amino acids. CDR3 nucleotides: TGTGCCAGCAGGCCTATCACAGGGGAGAACACTGAAGCTTTCTTT. Encoded protein: CASRPITGENTEAFF.

The V and J genes are TRBV18 and TRBJ1-3; D gene ambiguous. The CDR3 spans 16 residues. V gave up 1 base and J gave up 0 bases, with 10 bases separating them. The germline V gene has CDR1 KGHSH and CDR2 LQKENI. Written as DNA, the CDR3 is TGTGCCAGCTCACCACTTATTCGTAACTCTGGAAACACCATATATTTT. The encoded protein is CASSPLIRNSGNTIYF.

The chain is built from TRBV27 and TRBJ1-4; perhaps TRBD1 as D (6 bases). Trimming removed 4 bases at V and 8 bases at J, with 17 bases between. Germline V gene data show CDR1 as MNHEY and CDR2 as SMNVEV (reference sequence). There are 15 residues in the CDR3. CDR3 in DNA: TGTGCCAGCAGTTCGGTCGACAGGAGAGTGGAAAAACTGTTTTTT. Protein product: CASSSVDRRVEKLFF.

This clone was seen only once. CDR3 DNA sequence: TGTGCCAGCAGTTACGAGGGGGTCCGCAATAACTATGGCTACACCTTC. Protein: CASSYEGVRNNYGYTF. The rearrangement joins TRBV6-5 to TRBJ1-2, with a possible D match to TRBD1 (6 bases). Germline V gene sequence: CDR1 MNHEY, CDR2 SVGAGI. The CDR3 loop spans 16 amino acids. Trimming stripped 2 bases from V and 1 base from J, with 14 bases between.

This chain uses TRBV5-1 with TRBJ1-2; tentative D call: TRBD1 (6 bases). The CDR3 length is 15 residues. Germline lookup yields CDR1 SGHRS and CDR2 YFSETQ. Trimming took off 2 bases at V and 2 bases at J, with 13 bases between the two ends. CDR3 amino acids: CASSFDRPTNYGYTF. Here the CDR3 DNA reads TGCGCCAGCAGCTTCGACAGGCCCACGAACTATGGCTACACCTTC.

This rearrangement joins TRBV11-3 to TRBJ2-1, with TRBD2 as a possible D gene (6 bases). The germline CDR1 and CDR2 sequences are SGHNT and YENEEA. The V gene lost 5 bases and the J gene lost 4 bases, with 24 bases spanning the gap. The CDR3 is 18 amino acids. The CDR3 region has the DNA TGTGCCAGCAGCCTAAATCGGGGGAGTGGAACATCATACAATGAGCAGTTCTTC. Translation gives CASSLNRGSGTSYNEQFF.

The rearrangement links TRBV28 to TRBJ1-2; the match to TRBD1 covers 8 bases. CDR1 is MDHEN and CDR2 is SYDVKM in the germline V gene. V shed 8 bases and J 4 bases; nucleotides not matched to a gene: 9. The CDR3 runs 14 residues. CDR3 protein: CASARRQGAYGYTF. Here the CDR3 DNA reads TGTGCCAGCGCCAGACGCCAGGGGGCCTATGGCTACACCTTC.